A selection of T cell receptor beta chains follows, all from one sample in a study of T-cell memory formation after mild COVID-19. TCRdb re-called the 5' RACE reads with MiXCR, one entry per CDR3 protein. The sample lists about 350,000 distinct CDR3 sequences, approximately 15% occurring once. The sequenced sample consisted of PBMCs or a T cell subset sorted from them (not recorded which). These receptors were taken from a man between 18 and 29 years old who had mild COVID-19 (a few samples of this study predate the infection). Cell type and time point are not known. Each CDR3 is given with its conserved first and last residue. Each record gives: clone size, J gene, D gene, V gene, CDR3 DNA, CDR3 protein. A D gene is named only where the DNA matches it firmly. For some rows the clone size is stated as once, few or many, or as a class when expanded; others skip it.

abundance: -
j_gene: TRBJ1-2
d_gene: -
v_gene: TRBV12-3/TRBV12-4
CDR3nt: TGTGCCAGCAGTTTAGAGGTAGTTGGCTATGGCTACACCTTC
CDR3aa: CASSLEVVGYGYTF

abundance: -
j_gene: TRBJ1-1
d_gene: TRBD1
v_gene: TRBV6-1
CDR3nt: TGTGCCAGCAGCAACGGACAGGGGTCCTTGAACACTGAAGCTTTCTTT
CDR3aa: CASSNGQGSLNTEAFF

abundance: -
j_gene: TRBJ2-6
d_gene: -
v_gene: TRBV7-9
CDR3nt: TGTGCCAGCAGGAAAGGACTCCTTGGGGCCAACGTCCTGACTTTC
CDR3aa: CASRKGLLGANVLTF

abundance: few
j_gene: TRBJ2-1
d_gene: TRBD2
v_gene: TRBV29-1
CDR3nt: TGCAGCGTTAGCGGGGGGCAGGGTGAGCAGTTCTTC
CDR3aa: CSVSGGQGEQFF

abundance: -
j_gene: TRBJ1-1
d_gene: -
v_gene: TRBV29-1
CDR3nt: TGCAGCGTCGAAGTGGATGCGACTGAAGCTTTCTTT
CDR3aa: CSVEVDATEAFF

abundance: few
j_gene: TRBJ2-1
d_gene: -
v_gene: TRBV4-3
CDR3nt: TGCGCCAGCAGCCCGGAACCGACGGGGTCGTTTAACAATGAGCAGTTCTTC
CDR3aa: CASSPEPTGSFNNEQFF

abundance: -
j_gene: TRBJ1-6
d_gene: -
v_gene: TRBV3-1
CDR3nt: TGTGCCAGCAGCCAACTAGGGTCACCCCTCCACTTT
CDR3aa: CASSQLGSPLHF

abundance: many
j_gene: TRBJ2-3
d_gene: -
v_gene: TRBV5-1
CDR3nt: TGTGCCAGCAGCTTGGCATTAGATACGCAGTATTTT
CDR3aa: CASSLALDTQYF

abundance: many
j_gene: TRBJ2-5
d_gene: TRBD2
v_gene: TRBV4-3
CDR3nt: TGCGCCAGCAGCCAAGACCCCTCGGGGGGGTCTTTAGAGACCCAGTACTTC
CDR3aa: CASSQDPSGGSLETQYF

abundance: few
j_gene: TRBJ2-5
d_gene: TRBD1
v_gene: TRBV2
CDR3nt: TGTGCCAGCAGTGCCCTGACAGGGTCACGAGAGACCCAGTACTTC
CDR3aa: CASSALTGSRETQYF

abundance: -
j_gene: TRBJ1-6
d_gene: -
v_gene: TRBV23-1
CDR3nt: TGCGCCAGCAGCCGGGGTTTGTCACCCCTCCACTTT
CDR3aa: CASSRGLSPLHF

abundance: -
j_gene: TRBJ1-5
d_gene: -
v_gene: TRBV5-1
CDR3nt: TGCGCCAGCAGCTTGGTGGGGGCTGGAGAGCCCCAGCATTTT
CDR3aa: CASSLVGAGEPQHF

abundance: few
j_gene: TRBJ2-1
d_gene: -
v_gene: TRBV7-8
CDR3nt: TGTGCCAGCAGCTTAGACACGGGGGTGGGGGAGCAGTTCTTC
CDR3aa: CASSLDTGVGEQFF

abundance: few
j_gene: TRBJ2-2
d_gene: -
v_gene: TRBV5-1
CDR3nt: TGCGCCAGCAGCCCCCTTGGGAGCCCCGGGGAGCTGTTTTTT
CDR3aa: CASSPLGSPGELFF

abundance: -
j_gene: TRBJ1-5
d_gene: -
v_gene: TRBV12-5
CDR3nt: TGTGCTAGTGGTTTTCGGGGAAATCAGCCCCAGCATTTT
CDR3aa: CASGFRGNQPQHF

abundance: -
j_gene: TRBJ2-5
d_gene: -
v_gene: TRBV14
CDR3nt: TGTGCCAGCAGCCAAGCCTGGCGAGAGACCCAGTACTTC
CDR3aa: CASSQAWRETQYF

abundance: many
j_gene: TRBJ2-1
d_gene: TRBD2
v_gene: TRBV7-6
CDR3nt: TGTGCCAGCAGTCGGGGGGAGGGCTACAATGAGCAGTTCTTC
CDR3aa: CASSRGEGYNEQFF

abundance: few
j_gene: TRBJ1-6
d_gene: -
v_gene: TRBV6-5
CDR3nt: TGTGCCAGCAGCCGGGGGGGCTCCTATAATTCACCCCTCCACTTT
CDR3aa: CASSRGGSYNSPLHF

abundance: -
j_gene: TRBJ1-1
d_gene: -
v_gene: TRBV7-2
CDR3nt: TGTGCCAGCAGCTTATCCCGACAGACTCTGAACACTGAAGCTTTCTTT
CDR3aa: CASSLSRQTLNTEAFF

abundance: -
j_gene: TRBJ2-1
d_gene: -
v_gene: TRBV19
CDR3nt: TGTGCCAGTAGTATTCGGGCAGTCTCCTACAATGAGCAGTTCTTC
CDR3aa: CASSIRAVSYNEQFF

abundance: many
j_gene: TRBJ2-2
d_gene: -
v_gene: TRBV12-3/TRBV12-4
CDR3nt: TGTGCCAGCGGCGATCCGGGACACAGAAACACCGGGGAGCTGTTTTTT
CDR3aa: CASGDPGHRNTGELFF

abundance: few
j_gene: TRBJ1-1
d_gene: -
v_gene: TRBV9
CDR3nt: TGTGCCAGCAGCGCTTTGGGGAAAACCTGGGGGACTGAAGCTTTCTTT
CDR3aa: CASSALGKTWGTEAFF

abundance: -
j_gene: TRBJ1-2
d_gene: TRBD1
v_gene: TRBV12-3/TRBV12-4
CDR3nt: TGTGCCAGCAGTCGGCCCGGGACAGTCGACGACTACACCTTC
CDR3aa: CASSRPGTVDDYTF

abundance: few
j_gene: TRBJ2-1
d_gene: TRBD2
v_gene: TRBV29-1
CDR3nt: TGCAGCGTTGCCCCCCAGCGGGGGGGCACCTACAATGAGCAGTTCTTC
CDR3aa: CSVAPQRGGTYNEQFF

abundance: few
j_gene: TRBJ2-1
d_gene: -
v_gene: TRBV28
CDR3nt: TGTGCCAGCAGTATTACCGCCTACAATGAGCAGTTCTTC
CDR3aa: CASSITAYNEQFF

abundance: few
j_gene: TRBJ2-2
d_gene: TRBD2
v_gene: TRBV27
CDR3nt: TGTGCCAGCAGTCTCTATAGCGGGGGGGCTAACACCGGGGAGCTGTTTTTT
CDR3aa: CASSLYSGGANTGELFF

abundance: -
j_gene: TRBJ2-7
d_gene: -
v_gene: TRBV12-3/TRBV12-4
CDR3nt: TGTGCCAGCAGTTTGGGGGGCCAGGATTACGAGCAGTACTTC
CDR3aa: CASSLGGQDYEQYF

abundance: -
j_gene: TRBJ1-4
d_gene: -
v_gene: TRBV7-2
CDR3nt: TGTGCCAGCAGCATACAGAGCGGGGGTGAAAAACTGTTTTTT
CDR3aa: CASSIQSGGEKLFF

abundance: many
j_gene: TRBJ1-3
d_gene: -
v_gene: TRBV5-5
CDR3nt: TGTGCCAGCAGCCTCCGGGACGGCTCTGGAAACACCATATATTTT
CDR3aa: CASSLRDGSGNTIYF

abundance: few
j_gene: TRBJ2-7
d_gene: -
v_gene: TRBV7-2
CDR3nt: TGTGCCAGCAGCTTCTACCACGAGCAGTACTTC
CDR3aa: CASSFYHEQYF

abundance: -
j_gene: TRBJ1-6
d_gene: -
v_gene: TRBV7-6
CDR3nt: TGTGCCAGCAGCTCCATCGGGCCGGGTAATTCACCCCTCCACTTT
CDR3aa: CASSSIGPGNSPLHF

abundance: few
j_gene: TRBJ2-2
d_gene: -
v_gene: TRBV7-9
CDR3nt: TGTGCCAGCAGTTCGAGTTTGGAGGGTTTCACCGGGGAGCTGTTTTTT
CDR3aa: CASSSSLEGFTGELFF

abundance: many
j_gene: TRBJ1-1
d_gene: -
v_gene: TRBV5-1
CDR3nt: TGCGCCAGCAGCCTGGGGGCCGAAGCTTTCTTT
CDR3aa: CASSLGAEAFF

abundance: few
j_gene: TRBJ2-1
d_gene: -
v_gene: TRBV5-6
CDR3nt: TGTGCCAGCAGATACCTGAATGGGGTTCGGGGTGAGCAGTTCTTC
CDR3aa: CASRYLNGVRGEQFF

abundance: -
j_gene: TRBJ1-1
d_gene: -
v_gene: TRBV7-9
CDR3nt: TGTGCCAGCAGCTCCAGCACTTTAAACACTGAAGCTTTCTTT
CDR3aa: CASSSSTLNTEAFF

abundance: few
j_gene: TRBJ1-6
d_gene: -
v_gene: TRBV6-1
CDR3nt: TGTGCCAGCTACTCGGTACAGGGAGGTTCACCCCTCCACTTT
CDR3aa: CASYSVQGGSPLHF

abundance: many
j_gene: TRBJ2-7
d_gene: TRBD1
v_gene: TRBV12-3/TRBV12-4
CDR3nt: TGTGCCAGCAATCAGGGACAGCCGAGCTACGAGCAGTACTTC
CDR3aa: CASNQGQPSYEQYF

abundance: few
j_gene: TRBJ2-7
d_gene: -
v_gene: TRBV6-5
CDR3nt: TGTGCCAGCAGCCGACAGTTAAGCTCCTACGAGCAGTACTTC
CDR3aa: CASSRQLSSYEQYF

abundance: few
j_gene: TRBJ2-5
d_gene: TRBD2
v_gene: TRBV10-1
CDR3nt: TGCGCCAGCAGTGACGAGAGCGGGGGTAGAGCGGAGACCCAGTACTTC
CDR3aa: CASSDESGGRAETQYF

abundance: -
j_gene: TRBJ1-2
d_gene: -
v_gene: TRBV2
CDR3nt: TGTGCCAGCAGTGATCTAGGGGGGAGTGACCTCCTCTATGGCTACACCTTC
CDR3aa: CASSDLGGSDLLYGYTF

abundance: many
j_gene: TRBJ1-5
d_gene: TRBD1
v_gene: TRBV5-6
CDR3nt: TGTGCCAGCAGCGACAGGGGGATAGTGAATCAGCCCCAGCATTTT
CDR3aa: CASSDRGIVNQPQHF

abundance: many
j_gene: TRBJ2-1
d_gene: -
v_gene: TRBV5-1
CDR3nt: TGCGCCAGCAGCTTGCATGGGAACTACAATGAGCAGTTCTTC
CDR3aa: CASSLHGNYNEQFF

abundance: -
j_gene: TRBJ2-1
d_gene: TRBD2
v_gene: TRBV5-5
CDR3nt: TGTGCCAGCAGCGGGGAGCGGGGGGATTACAATGAGCAGTTCTTC
CDR3aa: CASSGERGDYNEQFF

abundance: few
j_gene: TRBJ1-5
d_gene: -
v_gene: TRBV5-5
CDR3nt: TGTGCCAGCAGCCCGGAGGGTGAAGATCAGCCCCAGCATTTT
CDR3aa: CASSPEGEDQPQHF

abundance: few
j_gene: TRBJ2-7
d_gene: -
v_gene: TRBV7-2
CDR3nt: TGTGCCAGCAGCGTTATCTCCTACGAGCAGTACTTC
CDR3aa: CASSVISYEQYF

abundance: few
j_gene: TRBJ2-2
d_gene: -
v_gene: TRBV7-6
CDR3nt: TGTGCCAGCACAATATCGGCGCAGTCGAACACCGGGGAGCTGTTTTTT
CDR3aa: CASTISAQSNTGELFF

abundance: many
j_gene: TRBJ1-6
d_gene: -
v_gene: TRBV12-3/TRBV12-4
CDR3nt: TGTGCCAGCAGCCGCTCCGATTCACCCCTCCACTTT
CDR3aa: CASSRSDSPLHF

abundance: many
j_gene: TRBJ1-1
d_gene: -
v_gene: TRBV5-1
CDR3nt: TGCGCCAGCAGCTCCCAGCCGAACACTGAAGCTTTCTTT
CDR3aa: CASSSQPNTEAFF

abundance: few
j_gene: TRBJ2-7
d_gene: -
v_gene: TRBV25-1
CDR3nt: TGTGCCAGCAGTGAATATGGAGGCGCGGGCCTCTACGAGCAGTACTTC
CDR3aa: CASSEYGGAGLYEQYF

abundance: few
j_gene: TRBJ2-1
d_gene: -
v_gene: TRBV6-4
CDR3nt: TGTGCCAGCAGTGACTCGAGCAGGGGGGCATACAATGAGCAGTTCTTC
CDR3aa: CASSDSSRGAYNEQFF

abundance: few
j_gene: TRBJ2-7
d_gene: TRBD2
v_gene: TRBV4-3
CDR3nt: TGCGCCAGCAGCCGTATAGCGGGGGGGCAATCCTACGAGCAGTACTTC
CDR3aa: CASSRIAGGQSYEQYF

abundance: -
j_gene: TRBJ1-1
d_gene: TRBD1
v_gene: TRBV7-8
CDR3nt: TGTGCCAGCAGCATGCCCCAGGGGGCGCGAACTGAAGCTTTCTTT
CDR3aa: CASSMPQGARTEAFF

abundance: -
j_gene: TRBJ1-4
d_gene: -
v_gene: TRBV5-1
CDR3nt: TGCGCCAGCAGCTTGTCGGCAGCGGAAAAACTGTTTTTT
CDR3aa: CASSLSAAEKLFF

abundance: -
j_gene: TRBJ2-5
d_gene: -
v_gene: TRBV5-1
CDR3nt: TGCGCCAGCAGCTTCTCCAGGCAAGAGACCCAGTACTTC
CDR3aa: CASSFSRQETQYF

abundance: -
j_gene: TRBJ2-7
d_gene: -
v_gene: TRBV14
CDR3nt: TGTGCCAGCAGCCGAAACCCCGGAAGGCGGTCGGGCTACGAGCAGTACTTC
CDR3aa: CASSRNPGRRSGYEQYF

abundance: -
j_gene: TRBJ2-2
d_gene: TRBD1
v_gene: TRBV29-1
CDR3nt: TGCAGCGCCGGGACAGGGGTGAGCACCGGGGAGCTGTTTTTT
CDR3aa: CSAGTGVSTGELFF

abundance: -
j_gene: TRBJ1-6
d_gene: -
v_gene: TRBV7-9
CDR3nt: TGTGCCAGCAGCTACGGGGGCTATTCACCCCTCCACTTT
CDR3aa: CASSYGGYSPLHF

abundance: many
j_gene: TRBJ1-2
d_gene: TRBD1
v_gene: TRBV7-3
CDR3nt: TGTGCCAGCAGCCGGGACAGGGGGAACTATGGCTACACCTTC
CDR3aa: CASSRDRGNYGYTF

abundance: -
j_gene: TRBJ2-5
d_gene: TRBD2
v_gene: TRBV20-1
CDR3nt: TGCAGTGCTAGAGATAGCGGGGGCAACCAAGAGACCCAGTACTTC
CDR3aa: CSARDSGGNQETQYF